This T cell receptor beta chain derives from a study of T cell responses to AZD1222 COVID-19 vaccine. The CDR3 extends over 14 amino acids. Trimming took off 4 bases at V and 2 bases at J, with 10 bases between the two ends. Looked up from germline, CDR1 is SGHRS and CDR2 is YFSETQ. Sequencing was performed with immunoSEQ multiplex PCR; in TCRdb, only in-frame clones are kept and a portion is missing. The repertoire holds about 39,000 clones, with 88% as singletons. The receptor's source is an adult who received the MenACWY meningococcal vaccine as a control. The chain recombines TRBV5-1 with TRBJ2-1; D not resolved. Sequenced here: peripheral blood, sampled 28 days after the second dose of the MenACWY control vaccine. CDR3 sequence: CASSVNSPYNEQFF. CDR3 sequence (DNA): TGCGCCAGCAGCGTGAACAGCCCCTACAATGAGCAGTTCTTC.